Following are 15 T cell receptor beta chains from one sample sequenced in a study of OX40 agonist ivuxolimab in advanced cancers. Repertoires were generated with immunoSEQ multiplex PCR, while TCRdb's copy carries only in-frame clones and drops some. Of 85,000 or so clones listed, around 86% are singletons. The sequenced sample was CD4+ or CD8+ T cells sorted from blood, obtained in a trial of the OX40 agonist ivuxolimab. Receptors were obtained from an adult with an advanced solid tumor such as melanoma, head and neck, liver or kidney cancer.

The chain has TRBV6-5 and TRBJ2-1, with 8 bases fitting TRBD2. The CDR3 loop spans 15 amino acids. Trimming took 5 bases from V and 9 from J; bases not matched to a gene: 12. Germline V gene lookup returns CDR1 MNHEY and CDR2 SVGAGI. CDR3 loop: CASSPPRGGKVEQFF. The CDR3 nucleotides read TGTGCCAGCAGTCCCCCACGCGGGGGGAAAGTTGAGCAGTTCTTC.

This clone was seen more than once but under ten times. The chain combines TRBV4-1 with TRBJ1-3; D perhaps matches TRBD1 (6 bases). The CDR3 spans 15 residues. The germline V and J ends were trimmed by 4 bases and 12 bases, with 22 bases remaining between them. Germline V gene lookup returns CDR1 MGHRA and CDR2 YSYEKL. The CDR3 spells CASSPRARGQLFIYF. CDR3 DNA: TGCGCCAGCAGCCCACGAGCCCGCGGACAGCTCTTCATATATTTT.

J is TRBJ1-5 and V is TRBV5-1; D gene unclear. The CDR3 covers 15 residues. Between the trimmed V and J ends, which lost 1 base and 8 bases, there was a span of 16 bases. In germline, CDR1 is SGHRS, CDR2 YFSETQ. The CDR3 coding sequence is TGCGCCAGCAGCTTGTCCTCGGGCGGACGGGAGCCCCAGCATTTT. Protein product: CASSLSSGGREPQHF.

This chain uses TRBV28 with TRBJ1-3; D perhaps matches TRBD1 (5 bases). Per germline, CDR1 MDHEN and CDR2 SYDVKM. Trimming stripped 3 bases from V and 3 bases from J, with 15 bases between. The length of the CDR3 is 16 residues. The CDR3 DNA is TGTGCCAGCAGTTTCTTGACAAGGGGTTTTGGAAACACCATATATTTT. The encoded protein is CASSFLTRGFGNTIYF.

The rearrangement links TRBV19 to TRBJ2-1; 13 bases fit TRBD2. Unmatched junction bases numbered 13, after V lost 9 bases and J lost 8 bases. Germline values: CDR1 LNHDA, CDR2 SQIVND (reference sequence). CDR3 length equals 16 residues. CDR3 sequence (DNA): TGTGCCAGCTCGACTAGCGGGGGGTCCATAGGGCATGAGCAGTTCTTC. Residues: CASSTSGGSIGHEQFF.

This chain links TRBV25-1 with TRBJ1-1; TRBD1 matches at 7 bases. V gave up 3 bases and J gave up 4 bases; unmatched junction bases: 11. The CDR3 covers 16 residues. The germline gives CDR1 MGHDK, CDR2 SYGVNS. CDR3 in DNA: TGTGCCAGCAGTGACCCAACGACAGGGCCCGGCACTGAAGCTTTCTTT. It codes for CASSDPTTGPGTEAFF.

The chain uses TRBV27 and TRBJ2-5, with TRBD2 matching 13 bases. The J call may not be correct, given that the DNA end is closer to TRBJ2-7. Germline assignment: CDR1 MNHEY and CDR2 SMNVEV (reference sequence). The CDR3 contains 20 residues. The CDR3 reads CASSTSPSRTSGGLTYEQYF. The CDR3 region has the DNA TGTGCCAGCAGTACCTCCCCCTCTAGGACTAGCGGGGGCCTTACCTACGAGCAGTACTTC.

This chain connects TRBV5-5 to TRBJ1-5; no clear D. The germline gives CDR1 SGHKS, CDR2 YYEKEE (reference sequence). Trimming shortened V by 2 bases and J by 4 bases, and 7 bases separated the two germline ends. This CDR3 spans 13 amino acids. The CDR3 loop reads CASSLDPNQPQHF. In DNA, the CDR3 is TGTGCCAGCAGCTTAGACCCTAATCAGCCCCAGCATTTT.

The chain carries TRBV5-1 and TRBJ2-7; TRBD1 might be the D (6 bases). Trimming removed 4 bases at V and 0 bases at J, with 8 bases between. Germline CDR1 reads SGHRS; CDR2 reads YFSETQ. The CDR3 length is 13 residues. The CDR3 region is CASSGTNSYEQYF. The CDR3 nucleotides read TGCGCCAGCAGCGGGACAAACTCCTACGAGCAGTACTTC.

The genes are TRBV7-6 and TRBJ1-5, with D maybe TRBD1 (5 bases). The CDR3 runs 15 residues. Trimming took 1 base from V and 3 from J, leaving 10 bases between them. The germline V gene encodes CDR1 SGHVS and CDR2 FNYEAQ. The CDR3 spells CASSLGGGNNQPQHF. The CDR3 DNA reads TGTGCCAGCAGCTTAGGGGGGGGTAACAATCAGCCCCAGCATTTT. The complete variable domain, with remaining parts taken from reference TRBV7-6 and TRBJ1-5, reads GAGVSQSPRYKVTKRGQDVALRCDPISGHVSLYWYRQALGQGPEFLTYFNYEAQQDKSGLPNDRFSAERPEGSISTLTIQRTEQRDSAMYRCASSLGGGNNQPQHFGDGTRLSIL.

The chain couples TRBV4-1 to TRBJ2-3; 7 nucleotides agree with TRBD1. Per the germline V gene, CDR1 is MGHRA and CDR2 is YSYEKL. This CDR3 region has 16 residues. V gave up 0 bases and J gave up 6 bases; unmatched junction bases: 9. The DNA for the CDR3 is TGCGCCAGCAGCCAAGACCCGGACAGGAAAGCCGATACGCAGTATTTT. Its protein is CASSQDPDRKADTQYF.

In its sample, this clone was seen once. The V gene is TRBV27, the J gene TRBJ2-5; the match to TRBD2 covers 9 bases. CDR3 length: 17 residues. Unmatched junction bases numbered 13, after V lost 5 bases and J lost 3 bases. In germline, CDR1 is MNHEY, CDR2 SMNVEV (reference sequence). The CDR3 loop reads CASSPVLAGAPKETQYF. CDR3 in DNA: TGTGCCAGCAGTCCGGTATTAGCGGGGGCGCCCAAAGAGACCCAGTACTTC.

The chain is built from TRBV5-1 and TRBJ2-1; 8 nucleotides line up with TRBD2. The germline V gene encodes CDR1 SGHRS and CDR2 YFSETQ. The CDR3 contains 16 residues. V was pared by 4 bases and J by 3 bases, with 9 bases of the junction left unmatched. The CDR3 protein is CASSADRLANYNEQFF. Here the CDR3 DNA reads TGCGCCAGCAGCGCAGATCGACTAGCGAACTACAATGAGCAGTTCTTC.

V gene TRBV7-2 combines with J gene TRBJ2-5; D gene ambiguous. The CDR3 is 11 residues long. Germline V gives CDR1 SGHTA, CDR2 FQGNSA. V lost 4 bases, J lost 9 bases, and 9 bases lay in between. This chain's CDR3 is CASSSLMAQYF. The CDR3 DNA is TGTGCCAGCAGCTCTCTAATGGCCCAGTACTTC.

The gene calls are TRBV4-2 and TRBJ1-6; D may be TRBD1 (5 bases). Germline V gene lookup returns CDR1 LGHNA and CDR2 YNFKEQ. With 0 bases removed from V and 3 bases from J, the gap between germline ends came to 15 bases. CDR3 length equals 18 residues. CDR3 amino acids: CASSQDLGDSGYNSPLHF. CDR3 nucleotide sequence: TGTGCCAGCAGCCAAGATTTAGGGGACTCAGGCTATAATTCACCCCTCCACTTT.